Listed below are T cell receptor beta chains from one sample, sequenced in a study of regulatory T cells in long-lasting Graves disease. TCRdb fed the multiplex PCR reads into MiXCR, producing one record per CDR3 protein. The sample lists 360,000 or so distinct CDR3 sequences, 16% occurring once. These same data were also listed under a study on T cells in Graves' hyperthyroidism and ophthalmopathy.

The sample in question was peripheral blood mononuclear cells (PBMCs), obtained at new diagnosis, from a patient treated with antithyroid drugs. The source of these receptors is a man aged 40-55 years with Graves disease. Each CDR3 is given with its conserved first and last residue. A D gene is named only where the DNA matches it firmly. Not every row has a clone size; where given, it reads once, few, many or a size class.

D gene,clone size,J gene,V gene,CDR3 protein,CDR3 DNA
.,.,TRBJ2-7,TRBV3-1,CASSPTEGEYEQYF,TGTGCCAGCAGCCCTACAGAGGGGGAGTACGAGCAGTACTTC
.,many,TRBJ2-1,TRBV30,CAWSANRDEQFF,TGTGCCTGGAGTGCCAACAGGGATGAGCAGTTCTTC
TRBD1,.,TRBJ2-1,TRBV2,CASREWTGGKDEQFF,TGTGCCAGCAGGGAATGGACAGGGGGCAAAGATGAGCAGTTCTTC
.,.,TRBJ2-3,TRBV4-1,CASSQALASLSTDTQYF,TGCGCCAGCAGCCAAGCGTTAGCTAGCCTTAGCACAGATACGCAGTATTTT
.,many,TRBJ2-1,TRBV6-9,CASSSRRWGDNEQFF,TGTGCCAGCAGTTCACGTAGGTGGGGCGACAATGAGCAGTTCTTC
TRBD1,many,TRBJ1-2,TRBV15,CATSLTPGQGLYGYTF,TGTGCCACCAGCCTCACCCCGGGACAGGGCCTCTATGGCTACACCTTC
.,many,TRBJ2-1,TRBV11-2,CASRDSRTNEQFF,TGTGCCAGCAGGGACAGCAGGACCAATGAGCAGTTCTTC
.,few,TRBJ1-2,TRBV3-1,CASSQTNTGTYGYTF,TGTGCCAGCAGCCAAACGAATACGGGGACCTATGGCTACACCTTC
.,many,TRBJ2-1,TRBV18,CASSQLGKEQFF,TGTGCCAGCTCACAGCTGGGGAAAGAGCAGTTCTTC
.,many,TRBJ2-2,TRBV5-1,CASSLDRGGTNTGELFF,TGCGCCAGCAGCTTGGACAGGGGGGGGACCAACACCGGGGAGCTGTTTTTT
.,few,TRBJ1-6,TRBV30,CAWSRSRGGGSYNSPLHF,TGTGCCTGGAGTAGAAGCAGGGGAGGAGGTTCCTATAATTCACCCCTCCACTTT
.,many,TRBJ1-2,TRBV5-1,CASSFAGAGGYTF,TGCGCCAGCAGCTTTGCAGGAGCGGGAGGCTACACCTTC
.,.,TRBJ2-5,TRBV7-3,CAKGPEETQYF,TGTGCCAAGGGACCTGAGGAGACCCAGTACTTC
TRBD2,many,TRBJ2-7,TRBV7-8,CASSLAGLAGLINNYEQYF,TGTGCCAGCAGCTTAGCTGGTCTAGCGGGGCTAATTAACAACTACGAGCAGTACTTC
.,.,TRBJ1-3,TRBV6-1,CASRVHHGADDTIYF,TGTGCCAGCAGGGTACACCACGGCGCGGATGACACCATATATTTT
.,.,TRBJ1-1,TRBV24-1,CATSEDGNTEAFF,TGTGCCACCAGTGAGGACGGGAACACTGAAGCTTTCTTT
.,.,TRBJ2-7,TRBV5-5,CASSFGRAEQYF,TGTGCCAGCAGCTTCGGCAGAGCCGAACAGTACTTC
.,.,TRBJ1-5,TRBV19,CASSFDQGLNNQPQHF,TGTGCCAGTAGCTTCGACCAGGGATTAAACAATCAGCCCCAGCATTTT
TRBD2,once,TRBJ2-1,TRBV15,CATSSDLAGGLNEQFF,TGTGCCACCAGCAGCGACCTAGCGGGGGGACTAAATGAGCAGTTCTTC
TRBD1,once,TRBJ2-6,TRBV5-1,CASSSRDRALLLSANVLTF,TGCGCCAGCAGCTCCCGGGACAGGGCCCTTCTGTTGTCGGCCAACGTCCTGACTTTC
.,.,TRBJ2-5,TRBV5-1,CASSSAPGPQETQYF,TGCGCCAGCAGTTCGGCCCCGGGGCCCCAAGAGACCCAGTACTTC
TRBD1,few,TRBJ2-1,TRBV10-3,CAISRRVTGEVKEFF,TGTGCCATCAGCCGCCGTGTCACAGGGGAAGTGAAAGAGTTCTTC
TRBD2,.,TRBJ2-2,TRBV2,CASTRLAGGVGELFF,TGTGCCAGCACGAGGCTAGCGGGGGGGGTCGGGGAGCTGTTTTTT
.,many,TRBJ2-5,TRBV2,CASSARAETQYF,TGTGCCAGCAGTGCTAGGGCAGAGACCCAGTACTTC
TRBD2,many,TRBJ2-5,TRBV20-1,CSAIAGGSGETQYF,TGCAGTGCTATAGCGGGGGGATCTGGAGAGACCCAGTACTTC
.,.,TRBJ1-5,TRBV9,CASSVDLGRPQHF,TGTGCCAGCAGCGTAGATTTAGGTCGGCCCCAGCATTTT
TRBD1,many,TRBJ2-4,TRBV6-1,CASSLYRGRIQYF,TGTGCCAGCAGTCTCTACAGGGGTCGCATTCAGTACTTC
.,many,TRBJ1-5,TRBV7-2,CASSFGGRSNQPQHF,TGTGCCAGCAGCTTTGGGGGCCGGAGCAATCAGCCCCAGCATTTT
TRBD1,.,TRBJ2-5,TRBV7-3,CASSSEDRRQETQYF,TGTGCCAGCAGCTCCGAGGACAGGCGACAAGAGACCCAGTACTTC
.,.,TRBJ1-2,TRBV2,CASRGPDNFGYTF,TGTGCCAGCAGGGGCCCCGACAACTTTGGCTACACCTTC
TRBD2,.,TRBJ2-3,TRBV4-2,CASSQDELAGGVTDTQYF,TGTGCCAGCAGCCAAGATGAACTAGCGGGGGGTGTGACAGATACGCAGTATTTT
.,.,TRBJ1-1,TRBV30,CASDREAFF,TGTGCCTCCGACAGGGAAGCTTTCTTT
.,few,TRBJ1-4,TRBV11-3,CASSLISDAHEKLFF,TGTGCCAGCAGCTTAATCTCCGATGCTCATGAAAAACTGTTTTTT
TRBD2,few,TRBJ2-3,TRBV19,CASSISTSGGVNTQYF,TGTGCCAGTAGTATATCGACTAGCGGGGGAGTCAATACGCAGTATTTT
.,once,TRBJ1-3,TRBV7-9,CASSRRGNAGNTIYF,TGTGCCAGCAGCCGACGGGGGAACGCTGGAAACACCATATATTTT
.,many,TRBJ2-3,TRBV28,CASSLWGTDTQYF,TGCGCCAGCAGCTTATGGGGCACAGATACGCAGTATTTT
.,many,TRBJ2-7,TRBV10-3,CAISEGRGDEQYF,TGTGCCATCAGTGAGGGCAGGGGAGACGAGCAGTACTTC
.,many,TRBJ1-6,TRBV6-1,CASILYPTGNNSPLHF,TGTGCCAGCATTCTCTACCCGACAGGAAATAATTCACCCCTCCACTTT
TRBD1,.,TRBJ1-2,TRBV30,CAWSGRRTGAANYGYTF,TGTGCCTGGAGTGGGCGGCGGACAGGGGCAGCTAACTATGGCTACACCTTC
.,few,TRBJ2-2,TRBV5-1,CASSLGGSTGELFF,TGCGCCAGCAGCTTGGGTGGGAGCACCGGGGAGCTGTTTTTT
TRBD1,many,TRBJ2-5,TRBV27,CASSSVSDRDQETQYF,TGTGCCAGCAGTTCAGTGTCAGACAGGGACCAAGAGACCCAGTACTTC
.,few,TRBJ1-5,TRBV6-2/TRBV6-3,CASSYVVTDYSNQPQHF,TGTGCCAGCAGTTACGTGGTCACCGATTATAGCAATCAGCCCCAGCATTTT
.,many,TRBJ1-5,TRBV6-2/TRBV6-3,CASREGQYSNQPQHF,TGTGCCAGCAGGGAAGGACAGTATAGCAATCAGCCCCAGCATTTT